A selection of T cell receptor beta chains follows, all from one sample in a study of shared T cell receptors in the human thymus. This table comes from immunoSEQ multiplex PCR, and its TCRdb copy is limited to in-frame clones, with some not included. The table has some 700,000 clones, around 89% seen once. This sample was also put to use in a study of human thymus T cells.

Sequenced input: thymocytes. The source of these receptors is a boy in the first two years of life with a congenital heart defect. CDR3s include the opening cysteine and the closing phenylalanine or tryptophan. D genes are given only for firm matches. Clone size, where shown, is once, few, many, or a class for clones that have expanded.

- - TRBJ2-1 15 TRBV5-1 CASSLDAGSYNEQFF TGCGCCAGCAGCTTGGACGCGGGGTCCTACAATGAGCAGTTCTTC
- - TRBJ1-3 15 TRBV6-5 CASSARRASGNTIYF TGTGCCAGCAGCGCCCGGAGGGCCTCTGGAAACACCATATATTTT
TRBD1 - TRBJ1-1 15 TRBV5-1 CASSLQGAPNTEAFF TGCGCCAGCAGTTTGCAGGGGGCCCCGAACACTGAAGCTTTCTTT
- - TRBJ2-1 19 TRBV14 CASSQEAGLAPSSYNEQFF TGTGCCAGCAGCCAAGAGGCGGGCCTAGCGCCAAGCTCCTACAATGAGCAGTTCTTC
- - TRBJ1-1 15 TRBV5-6 CASSFRRVPNTEAFF TGTGCCAGCAGCTTTCGTCGAGTTCCTAACACTGAAGCTTTCTTT
- - TRBJ2-5 16 TRBV4-2 CASSQGSDYRAETQYF TGTGCCAGCAGCCAAGGGTCCGACTATCGGGCAGAGACCCAGTACTTC
TRBD2 - TRBJ2-5 17 TRBV9 CASSVEFREGPQETQYF TGTGCCAGCAGCGTAGAATTCCGGGAGGGCCCCCAAGAGACCCAGTACTTC
TRBD2 - TRBJ2-7 14 TRBV9 CASSSSGRESEQYF TGTGCCAGCAGCTCAAGCGGGAGGGAAAGCGAGCAGTACTTC
TRBD1 - TRBJ1-4 14 TRBV27 CASRGTARREKLFF TGTGCCAGCAGGGGGACAGCACGACGGGAAAAACTGTTTTTT
- - TRBJ2-5 16 TRBV7-9 CASSLGPAGPRGTQYF TGTGCCAGCAGCTTAGGCCCGGCAGGGCCAAGAGGGACCCAGTACTTC
TRBD1 once TRBJ1-5 18 TRBV7-9 CASSSQDRGDPLRQPQHF TGTGCCAGCAGCTCGCAGGACAGGGGAGATCCCCTAAGACAGCCCCAGCATTTT
- - TRBJ1-2 18 TRBV23-1 CASSQSLNRVTGGYGYTF TGCGCCAGCAGTCAATCGCTTAATCGAGTGACAGGAGGCTATGGCTACACCTTC
TRBD2 - TRBJ2-1 18 TRBV9 CASSVDGGRFDAYNEQFF TGTGCCAGCAGCGTAGATGGCGGGAGGTTTGATGCCTACAATGAGCAGTTCTTC
TRBD2 - TRBJ2-3 17 TRBV5-4 CASSRLLSGRFTDTQYF TGTGCCAGCAGCCGCCTCCTCAGCGGGAGGTTTACAGATACGCAGTATTTT
- - TRBJ1-5 15 TRBV6-5 CASSLGTHRNQPQHF TGTGCCAGCAGCCTCGGGACACACCGCAATCAGCCCCAGCATTTT
- - TRBJ2-2 15 TRBV28 CASSGTPGNTGELFF TGTGCCAGCAGCGGCACCCCAGGGAACACCGGGGAGCTGTTTTTT
TRBD2 - TRBJ2-7 17 TRBV5-4 CASSLGTSGGKSYEQYF TGTGCCAGCAGCTTGGGGACTAGCGGGGGTAAATCCTACGAGCAGTACTTC
- - TRBJ2-7 14 TRBV27 CASSRTSPPYEQYF TGTGCCAGCAGTCGGACTTCCCCCCCCTACGAGCAGTACTTC